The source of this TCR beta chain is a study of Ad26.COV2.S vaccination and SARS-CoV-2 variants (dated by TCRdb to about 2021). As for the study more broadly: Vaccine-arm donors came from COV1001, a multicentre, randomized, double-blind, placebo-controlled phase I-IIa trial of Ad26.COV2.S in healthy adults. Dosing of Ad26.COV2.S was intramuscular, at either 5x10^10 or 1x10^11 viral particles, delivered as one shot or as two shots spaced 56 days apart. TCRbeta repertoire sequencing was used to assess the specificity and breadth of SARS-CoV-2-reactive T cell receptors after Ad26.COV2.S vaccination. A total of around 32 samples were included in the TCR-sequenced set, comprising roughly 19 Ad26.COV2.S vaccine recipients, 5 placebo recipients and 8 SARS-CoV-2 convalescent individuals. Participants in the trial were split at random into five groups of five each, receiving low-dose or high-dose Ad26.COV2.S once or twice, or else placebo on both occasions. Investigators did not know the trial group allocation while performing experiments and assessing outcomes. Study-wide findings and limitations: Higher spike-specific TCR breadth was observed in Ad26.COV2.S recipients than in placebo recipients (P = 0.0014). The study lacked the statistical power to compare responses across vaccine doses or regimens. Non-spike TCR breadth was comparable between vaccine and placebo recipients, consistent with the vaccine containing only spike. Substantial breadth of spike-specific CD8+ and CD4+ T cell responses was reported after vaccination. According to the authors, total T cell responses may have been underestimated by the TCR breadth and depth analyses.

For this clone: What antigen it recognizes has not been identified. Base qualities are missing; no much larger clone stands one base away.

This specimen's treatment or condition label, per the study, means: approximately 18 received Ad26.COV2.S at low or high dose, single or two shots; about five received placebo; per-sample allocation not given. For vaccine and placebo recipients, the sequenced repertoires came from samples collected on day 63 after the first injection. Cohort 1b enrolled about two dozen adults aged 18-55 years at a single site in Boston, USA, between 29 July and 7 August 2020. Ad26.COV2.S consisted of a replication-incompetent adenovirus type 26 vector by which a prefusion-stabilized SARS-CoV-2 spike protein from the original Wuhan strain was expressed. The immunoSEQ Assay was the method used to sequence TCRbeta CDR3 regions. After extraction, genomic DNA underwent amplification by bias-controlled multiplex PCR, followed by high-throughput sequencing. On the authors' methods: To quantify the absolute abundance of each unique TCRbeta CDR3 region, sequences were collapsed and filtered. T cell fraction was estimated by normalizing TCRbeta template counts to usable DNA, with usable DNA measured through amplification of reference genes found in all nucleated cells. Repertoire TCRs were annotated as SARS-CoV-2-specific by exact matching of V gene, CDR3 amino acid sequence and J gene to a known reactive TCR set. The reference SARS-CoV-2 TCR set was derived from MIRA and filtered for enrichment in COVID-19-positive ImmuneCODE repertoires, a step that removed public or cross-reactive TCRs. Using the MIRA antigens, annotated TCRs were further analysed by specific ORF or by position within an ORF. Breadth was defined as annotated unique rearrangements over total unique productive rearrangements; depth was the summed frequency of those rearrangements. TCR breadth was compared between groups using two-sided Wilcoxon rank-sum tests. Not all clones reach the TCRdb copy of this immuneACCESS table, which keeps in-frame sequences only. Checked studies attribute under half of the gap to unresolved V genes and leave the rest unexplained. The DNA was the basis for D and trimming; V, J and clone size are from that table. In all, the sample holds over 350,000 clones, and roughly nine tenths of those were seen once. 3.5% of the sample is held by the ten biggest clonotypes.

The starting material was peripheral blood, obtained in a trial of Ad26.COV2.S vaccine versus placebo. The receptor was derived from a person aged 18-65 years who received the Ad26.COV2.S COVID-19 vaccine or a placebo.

The nucleotides read TGTGCCAGCAGCCACGGGGCGGTTGACACAGATACGCAGTATTTT. Translated, it reads CASSHGAVDTDTQYF. Recombination joined TRBV11-2 with TRBJ2-3; the D match is possibly TRBD1 or TRBD2, with 5 bases aligned in each. CDR1 and CDR2 are drawn from the germline V gene: SGHAT, FQNNGV. Measured from the cysteine to the phenylalanine, the CDR3 is 15 residues long. Just the 45-base CDR3 DNA is kept, in frame starting at base 1. V sheds 5 bases and J sheds 2 bases, leaving 14 bases between their ends. The entire variable domain, with the stretches around the CDR3 drawn from the reference TRBV11-2 and TRBJ2-3 proteins, is EAGVAQSPRYKIIEKRQSVAFWCNPISGHATLYWYQQILGQGPKLLIQFQNNGVVDDSQLPKDRFSAERLKGVDSTLKIQPAKLEDSAVYLCASSHGAVDTDTQYFGPGTRLTVL.